This T cell receptor beta chain derives from a study of Graves' ophthalmopathy and Graves' hyperthyroidism (dated by TCRdb to the late 2010s). For the wider study: Stable hyperthyroidism was defined as no progression to ophthalmopathy within 18 months of follow-up. The study used signatures of the TCR beta repertoire to tell Graves' ophthalmopathy apart from Graves' hyperthyroidism and to predict which patients would progress to ophthalmopathy. In total, around 130 blood samples were TCR-sequenced: approximately 42 ophthalmopathy, roughly 80 hyperthyroidism and some 17 hyperthyroidism-to-ophthalmopathy patients. To explore V-J signatures distinguishing ophthalmopathy from hyperthyroidism, a discovery set of about a hundred patients (about 44 ophthalmopathy, some 55 stable hyperthyroidism) was enrolled. The independent validation cohort included some 19 hyperthyroidism patients plus 17 patients who later progressed from hyperthyroidism to ophthalmopathy. In more than five hyperthyroidism patients, the T-cell repertoires found in thyroid tissue were compared with those found in blood. After sampling, hyperthyroidism patients received methimazole starting at 30 mg daily, and ophthalmopathy patients received high-dose intravenous methylprednisolone. General conclusions and limits of the study: In validation, the model predicted ophthalmopathy progression with 70.59% sensitivity and roughly 72% specificity; roughly 11 predicted patients were CT-confirmed with GO in a median of roughly 6.8 months. Among expanded thyroid clonotypes with frequency above 0.001, most also showed up in blood, which suggests that blood repertoires may reflect the thyroid immune response. Sample size was not statistically predetermined, and group allocation was not concealed from the investigators. In cross-validation, the 13-signature model distinguished ophthalmopathy from stable hyperthyroidism with around 90% sensitivity and about 81% specificity, while in the test set the corresponding values were about 80% and 75%.

This clonotype has just a few counts. The antigen it recognizes is unknown. The CDR3 end shows no conserved phenylalanine or tryptophan, and so a read error is likely. It is unclear where the CDR3 begins or ends on the DNA, so no DNA is shown, and the CDR3 is as TCRdb lists it. TCR beta CDR3 regions were amplified from RNA transcripts for repertoire sequencing. The first round of RT-PCR was done with HTBI primers and the Qiagen OneStep RT-PCR kit, and was followed by a second round of multiplex PCR, then size selection and purification. Libraries were sequenced paired-end with 100 bp reads on an Illumina HiSeq2000. Per the source publication's procedure: SOAPnuke was used to process the reads, removing any read that contained adapters or uncalled bases, had a mean Phred below 15, or lacked an exact match to the constant primer or identifier. COPE v1.2.5 was used to merge the high-quality paired reads. Each unique nucleotide sequence was defined as a clonotype, and clonotypes were aligned to IMGT TRB V, D and J references with MiTCR v1.1. Analysis was restricted to V-J combinations with a frequency above 0.0001, which covered 99.2% of repertoires. For each V-J combination, a TCR clonal expansion and chaos score was defined as F50 clonal expansion divided by the chaos observed in the TCRdist matrix. Features were reduced by Welch's t-statistics and random forest to more than 10 V-J combinations, which fed a naive Bayes classifier. The similarity between thyroid and blood repertoires was quantified using the Morisita-Horn index. TCRdb reran the public reads through fastp at Q25 and MiXCR, keeping productive beta chains. When rows share a CDR3 protein, they turn into one entry using the most common DNA and genes. The authors' filters were not applied to this entry. The sample table holds 1 million to 1.3 million distinct CDR3 sequences, of which 35% to 45% were seen once. Of the sample, over 8.5% is held by the ten largest clones.

Hyperthyroidism patients were newly diagnosed, with disease duration under 2 months, and aged 18 to 65 years. Anyone with other autoimmune diseases, uncontrolled infections, pregnancy or lactation was excluded from the study. Clinical symptoms, serum thyroxine, TRAb, thyroid ultrasound and orbital computed tomography formed the basis of the diagnosis. Trizol reagent was used to extract the total RNA, and its quality was then checked on an Agilent 2100 Bioanalyzer. The CDR3 is 12 amino acids in total, end residues counted. CDR1 and CDR2 are drawn from the germline V gene: SNHLY, FYNNEI. This sequence was found in an adult man with Graves' hyperthyroidism. The chain couples TRBV2 to TRBJ1-2. The specimen sequenced was peripheral blood or thyroid tissue (not recorded which). Here the CDR3 is given as CASRYHGQRKRG.